This entry is about one TCR beta chain. This CDR3 is 16 amino acids long. CDR1 and CDR2 (germline): KGHSH, LQKENI. Trimming pared 3 bases from V and 0 bases from J, leaving 12 bases between. This entry is derived from a study of blood T cell repertoires in COVID-19. Study-level information: Acute and convalescent COVID-19 specimens originated in the United States, Italy and Spain.

Original processing notes: By means of reference gene primer amplification, nucleated cell counts were estimated. Assay used: immunoSEQ multiplex PCR; TCRdb lists only in-frame clones, some missing. V, J and clone size are those of that table, while D and trimming were read from the DNA. Among about 42,000 clones listed, nearly 90% were seen once. The TCR sequence derives from a man in his fifties with active COVID-19. The specimen sequenced was peripheral blood. The chain couples TRBV18 to TRBJ2-1, with a tentative D call TRBD2 (5 bases). CDR3 protein: CASSPRGKSSYNEQFF. The CDR3 DNA follows: TGTGCCAGCTCACCGAGAGGGAAAAGCTCCTACAATGAGCAGTTCTTC.